The T cell receptor (beta chain) described here comes from a study of blood T cell repertoires in COVID-19. The germline V gene has CDR1 LNHDA and CDR2 SQIVND (reference sequence). V shed 4 bases, J shed 2 bases, and the junction held 7 bases outside the gene matches. CDR3 size: 15 residues. The assay was immunoSEQ multiplex PCR, and TCRdb's table has in-frame clones only and misses some. The sample holds about 160,000 clones; 75% to 90% are singletons and the top ten take roughly 3.4%. Donors of Cohort 3 who recovered were those that had two negative PCRs, clearance, or symptom resolution. This TCR was recovered from an older woman who had recovered from COVID-19. The chain recombines TRBV19 with TRBJ2-5; 7 positions agree with TRBD1. The material sequenced was PBMCs or T cells enriched from blood (not recorded which). CDR3 amino acids: CASSRQGLVQETQYF. CDR3 nucleotide sequence: TGTGCCAGTAGTAGACAGGGTCTGGTACAAGAGACCCAGTACTTC.